What follows are 16 T cell receptor beta chains derived from one specimen sequenced in a study of T cell responses to AZD1222 COVID-19 vaccine. Data came from immunoSEQ multiplex PCR; TCRdb stores just in-frame clones and leaves some out. Of around 100,000 clones in the sample, nearly 90% are singletons; the top ten hold around 8%. Sequenced here: peripheral blood, sampled on day 0 of AZD1222 vaccination. The receptors come from an adult in good health.

As DNA, the CDR3 is TGTGCCAGCACCCCTAGGGGTGGTTTAGAGACCCAGTACTTC. This gives the protein CASTPRGGLETQYF. This rearrangement joins TRBV7-2 to TRBJ2-5, with a weak D call TRBD1 (5 bases). CDR3 size: 14 residues. Trimming took 7 bases from V and 4 from J, leaving 16 bases between them. Germline-derived CDR1 and CDR2 are SGHTA and FQGNSA.

The chain links TRBV6-1 to TRBJ1-3; D is ambiguous. The CDR3 spans 15 residues. V gave up 2 bases and J gave up 8 bases, with 16 bases separating them. CDR1 and CDR2 (germline): MNHNS, SASEGT. The CDR3 region is CASSEMSQIVDTIYF. In DNA form, the CDR3 reads TGTGCCAGCAGTGAAATGTCACAGATTGTCGACACCATATATTTT.

The chain recombines TRBV15 with TRBJ1-6; TRBD1 is a possible D gene (5 bases). Per germline, CDR1 LNHNV and CDR2 YYDKDF (reference sequence). The CDR3 contains 17 residues. V gave up 3 bases and J gave up 10 bases, with 22 bases separating them. CDR3 sequence reads: CATSSELAGPRGSPLHF. In DNA form, the CDR3 reads TGTGCCACCAGCAGTGAATTAGCGGGACCCCGAGGATCACCCCTCCACTTT.

V and J are TRBV5-1 and TRBJ1-5; tentatively, D is TRBD1 (6 bases). The ends were cut back, 3 bases at V and 6 bases at J, with 10 bases in the middle. Germline V gene sequence: CDR1 SGHRS, CDR2 YFSETQ. This CDR3 region has 13 residues. Here the CDR3 DNA reads TGCGCCAGCAGCTGGGGGGGCAGTCAGCCCCAGCATTTT. It codes for CASSWGGSQPQHF.

This clone was detected only once. The V gene is TRBV7-3, the J gene TRBJ1-1; D is unclear. The CDR3 is made up of 13 amino acids. V lost 1 base, J lost 5 bases, and 8 bases lay in between. Germline V gene data show CDR1 as SGHTA and CDR2 as FQGTGA. Written as DNA, the CDR3 is TGTGCCAGCAGCTTAAAAGAGGGAACTGAAGCTTTCTTT. Its protein product is CASSLKEGTEAFF.

This rearrangement joins TRBV13 to TRBJ1-2; D remains ambiguous. Trimming removed 2 bases from V and 7 bases from J, with 11 bases in between. From germline, CDR1 is PRHDT and CDR2 FYEKMQ (reference sequence). The CDR3 is 13 amino acids. CDR3 protein: CASSLTSKGGYTF. The DNA for the CDR3 is TGTGCCAGCAGCTTAACTTCGAAGGGTGGCTACACCTTC.

The chain employs TRBV6-2 or TRBV6-3 and TRBJ1-5; D is unclear. With 2 bases removed from V and 5 bases from J, the gap between germline ends came to 10 bases. CDR1 and CDR2 from the germline V gene are MNHEY and SVGEGT. The CDR3 spans 14 residues. CDR3 DNA sequence: TGTGCCAGCAGTTACGATCCGTTATATCAGCCCCAGCATTTT. It specifies CASSYDPLYQPQHF.

This clone was detected a few times. The CDR3 spells CASSYAPGQVTDTQYF. CDR3 DNA: TGCGCCAGCAGCTACGCCCCGGGACAGGTAACGGATACGCAGTATTTT. The chain couples TRBV5-1 to TRBJ2-3, with 8 bases aligning to TRBD1. From germline, CDR1 is SGHRS and CDR2 YFSETQ. The CDR3 extends over 16 amino acids. With V trimmed by 3 bases and J by 6 bases, 12 bases remained unmatched.

The rearrangement links TRBV15 to TRBJ1-3; unclear D gene. The CDR3 runs to 15 residues. Germline loops: CDR1 LNHNV, CDR2 YYDKDF (reference sequence). V shed 5 bases and J shed 0 bases, with 11 bases lying between them. Written as DNA, the CDR3 is TGTGCCACCAGCCCGACGTCTAGCTCTGGAAACACCATATATTTT. Residues: CATSPTSSSGNTIYF.

The V call is TRBV6-1, the J call TRBJ1-1, with 8 nucleotides matching TRBD1. This CDR3 region has 15 residues. Germline V CDR1 and CDR2: MNHNS, SASEGT. The V gene end was trimmed by 0 bases and the J gene end by 5 bases; junction bases not matched to a gene: 5. The CDR3 bases are TGTGCCAGCAGTGAAGCGCAGGGGGCGGGGACTGAAGCTTTCTTT. Residues: CASSEAQGAGTEAFF.

This chain joins TRBV11-1 and TRBJ1-3, with D unresolved. Germline V gene data show CDR1 as SGHAT and CDR2 as FQDESV (reference sequence). The CDR3 totals 15 residues. Trimming removed 3 bases from V and 2 bases from J, with 11 bases in between. The CDR3 region has the DNA TGTGCCAGCAGCTTCGGACGGAGGCCTGGAAACACCATATATTTT. Translating gives CASSFGRRPGNTIYF.

The CDR3 sequence is CASSYALAPLHF. DNA for the CDR3: TGTGCCAGCAGCTATGCGTTGGCACCCCTCCACTTT. J is TRBJ1-6 and V is TRBV7-2; D uncertain. V was pared by 4 bases and J by 11 bases, with 9 bases between. The CDR3 is made up of 12 amino acids. Germline CDR1 and CDR2: SGHTA and FQGNSA.

The chain is built from TRBV20-1 and TRBJ2-7, with 11 bases aligning to TRBD2. The CDR3 contains 14 residues. V shed 3 bases, J shed 4 bases, and the junction held 5 bases outside the gene matches. The germline V gene encodes CDR1 DFQATT and CDR2 SNEGSKA (reference sequence). For the CDR3, the DNA is TGCAGTGCTAGTCCGGGACTAGCGGCATACGAGCAGTACTTC. The encoded protein is CSASPGLAAYEQYF.

The chain employs TRBV5-1 and TRBJ2-1; D perhaps matches TRBD2 (6 bases). Germline CDR1 is SGHRS and CDR2 is YFSETQ. CDR3 size: 14 residues. V dropped 0 bases and J dropped 6 bases, with 10 bases sitting between them. Here the CDR3 reads CASSLVVAANEQFF. For the CDR3, the DNA is TGCGCCAGCAGCTTGGTGGTAGCGGCCAATGAGCAGTTCTTC.

V and J are TRBV27 and TRBJ2-3; no firm D call. Trimming took 5 bases from V and 3 from J, leaving 15 bases between them. Germline CDR1 MNHEY, CDR2 SMNVEV (reference sequence). The CDR3 has 15 amino acids. Here the CDR3 DNA reads TGTGCCAGCAGTCCGGGCCAGAAGAGGACAGATACGCAGTATTTT. Its translation is CASSPGQKRTDTQYF.

This clone was found once. CDR3 nucleotide sequence: TGTGCCTCAAATAAAGACAGATCACCCATCCGAAAACTGTTTTTT. As protein: CASNKDRSPIRKLFF. The V gene is TRBV30, the J gene TRBJ1-4; a possible D gene is TRBD1 (5 bases). The germline gives CDR1 GTSNPN, CDR2 SVGIG (reference sequence). The CDR3 runs 15 residues. The V and J ends lost 7 bases and 10 bases respectively, with 25 bases between them.